The 29 T cell receptor beta chains in this list originate from one sample, sequenced in a study of cytomegalovirus exposure and HLA in healthy donors. PCR was performed using 60 Vbeta and 13 Jbeta primers. Clones were read by immunoSEQ multiplex PCR, and TCRdb kept only the in-frame ones, dropping some. The sample has about 120,000 clones, 82% seen once. Sequenced material: PBMCs. All receptors come from a woman younger than 30 in good health and CMV-seronegative.

The chain recombines TRBV11-2 with TRBJ2-7; 13 bases align to TRBD2. The V gene end was trimmed by 3 bases and the J gene end by 7 bases; junction bases not matched to a gene: 12. This CDR3 comprises 17 residues. The V gene's germline CDR1 is SGHAT and CDR2 FQNNGV. The CDR3 loop is CASSFLAGLAGRGEQYV. CDR3 nucleotide sequence: TGTGCCAGCAGCTTTTTAGCGGGACTAGCGGGGCGTGGAGAGCAGTACGTC.

The genes are TRBV10-3 and TRBJ2-3; D is ambiguous. CDR3 size: 12 residues. In germline, CDR1 is ENHRY, CDR2 SYGVKD. Trimming took 3 bases from V and 5 from J, leaving 6 bases between them. The CDR3: CAISDQVDTQYF. CDR3 DNA: TGTGCCATCAGTGATCAGGTAGATACGCAGTATTTT.

The rearrangement joins TRBV13 to TRBJ1-1; D gene unclear. CDR1 is PRHDT, CDR2 FYEKMQ, per germline (reference sequence). The CDR3 length is 13 residues. The V end was cut by 1 base, the J end by 5 bases, with 8 bases between. CDR3 protein: CASSLVVPTEAFF. The CDR3 DNA reads as TGTGCCAGCAGCTTAGTAGTCCCTACTGAAGCTTTCTTT.

This clone has only a few counts. The V and J genes are TRBV6-5 and TRBJ1-5; D remains unclear. There are 15 residues in the CDR3. Per the germline V gene, CDR1 is MNHEY and CDR2 is SVGAGI. Trimming pared 0 bases from V and 1 base from J, leaving 7 bases between. The CDR3 loop is CASSYSLDSNQPQHF. In DNA, the CDR3 is TGTGCCAGCAGTTACTCCCTAGACAGCAATCAGCCCCAGCATTTT.

This clone has a single count. The chain uses TRBV1 and TRBJ1-1. TRBV1 is flagged as a pseudogene. The CDR3 consists of 15 residues. The CDR3 sequence is CTSSLRNGRGAEAFF. The CDR3 DNA reads TGCACCAGCAGTCTACGGAACGGCCGCGGGGCTGAAGCTTTCTTT.

This clone was seen a few times. The chain employs TRBV19 and TRBJ1-5; maybe TRBD1 (6 bases). This CDR3 has 14 residues. The V and J ends lost 7 bases and 7 bases respectively, with 17 bases between them. Germline loops: CDR1 LNHDA, CDR2 SQIVND (reference sequence). The CDR3 sequence is CASKSQGSIQPQHF. CDR3 in DNA: TGTGCCAGTAAAAGTCAGGGGAGCATCCAGCCCCAGCATTTT.

V and J are TRBV6-5 and TRBJ1-5, with D maybe TRBD1 (6 bases). Germline CDR1 and CDR2: MNHEY and SVGAGI. Trimming removed 6 bases at V and 4 bases at J, with 10 bases between. This CDR3 spans 13 amino acids. The CDR3 DNA is TGTGCCAGCAGCCGACAGGAAAATCAGCCCCAGCATTTT. Translation: CASSRQENQPQHF.

The chain recombines TRBV5-1 with TRBJ1-1; TRBD1 might be the D (6 bases). Germline-derived CDR1 and CDR2 are SGHRS and YFSETQ. The CDR3 is made up of 14 amino acids. Trimming pared 1 base from V and 3 bases from J, leaving 10 bases between. The CDR3 DNA follows: TGCGCCAGCAGCTTGTGGGGGCGGGACACTGAAGCTTTCTTT. Translation: CASSLWGRDTEAFF.

The chain has TRBV4-2 and TRBJ1-6; D unclear. V lost 0 bases and J 8 bases, leaving 11 bases between the germline ends. The germline V gene has CDR1 LGHNA and CDR2 YNFKEQ. This CDR3 is built from 15 residues. The CDR3 loop reads CASSQEPVEDSPLHF. In DNA, the CDR3 is TGTGCCAGCAGCCAAGAGCCAGTCGAGGATTCACCCCTCCACTTT.

The V call is TRBV6-6, the J call TRBJ2-2, with D unclear. Trimming took 6 bases from V and 7 from J, leaving 21 bases between them. Per germline, CDR1 MNHNY and CDR2 SVGAGI (reference sequence). The CDR3 runs to 16 residues. CDR3 residues: CASSSDSHLNGGELFF. In DNA, the CDR3 is TGTGCCAGCAGCTCCGACTCCCACTTAAACGGCGGGGAGCTGTTTTTT.

V is TRBV20-1 and J is TRBJ1-1; TRBD1 matches 7 bases. The CDR3 covers 11 residues. Germline V gene sequence: CDR1 DFQATT, CDR2 SNEGSKA (reference sequence). Trimming took 6 bases from V and 4 from J; bases not matched to a gene: 2. This CDR3 reads CSARTGTEAFF. DNA for the CDR3: TGCAGTGCCAGGACAGGCACTGAAGCTTTCTTT.

The sample holds one count of this clone. V gene TRBV11-2 combines with J gene TRBJ2-7, with D possibly TRBD1 on 5 matching bases. The CDR3 is 15 residues long. Trimming cost V 4 bases and J 0 bases, with 13 bases left between them. From germline, CDR1 is SGHAT and CDR2 FQNNGV. The CDR3 loop reads CASSYNLQDSYEQYF. DNA of the CDR3: TGTGCCAGCAGCTACAACCTACAGGACTCCTACGAGCAGTACTTC.

The rearrangement joins TRBV6-5 to TRBJ1-1; D perhaps matches TRBD1 (5 bases). The CDR3 is 13 residues long. V gave up 6 bases and J gave up 5 bases, with 13 bases separating them. Germline CDR1 and CDR2: MNHEY and SVGAGI. The CDR3 nucleotides read TGTGCCAGCAGCCCCGCGGGGGGAACTGAAGCTTTCTTT. It is translated as CASSPAGGTEAFF.

The chain carries TRBV6-6 and TRBJ1-1; 7 nucleotides agree with TRBD1. This CDR3 comprises 15 residues. CDR1 and CDR2 from the germline V gene are MNHNY and SVGAGI (reference sequence). V trimming: 0 bases; J trimming: 2 bases; junction bases outside the gene matches: 3. In DNA form, the CDR3 reads TGTGCCAGCAGTTACTCGGGGACAGACAACACTGAAGCTTTCTTT. Protein: CASSYSGTDNTEAFF.

The chain combines TRBV29-1 with TRBJ2-5, with 8 bases that match TRBD1. The trim removed 6 bases at V and 4 bases at J, leaving 19 bases unmatched. The CDR3 is 17 residues long. Looked up from germline, CDR1 is SQVTM and CDR2 is ANQGSEA. The CDR3 region has the DNA TGCAGCGTAGACAGGGGACAGGTTGTTCCTAAGGGAGAGACCCAGTACTTC. Amino acid sequence: CSVDRGQVVPKGETQYF.

The CDR3 nucleotides are TGTGCCAGCAGCCCCGGGTCGGCAACTGAAGCTTTCTTT. Protein: CASSPGSATEAFF. The V and J genes are TRBV7-9 and TRBJ1-1; D remains unclear. Trimming cost V 5 bases and J 5 bases, with 12 bases left between them. The CDR3 consists of 13 residues. Germline V gene data show CDR1 as SEHNR and CDR2 as FQNEAQ (reference sequence).

This clone was counted a single time. J is TRBJ1-6 and V is TRBV4-3; 7 nucleotides agree with TRBD1. V lost 5 bases, J lost 8 bases, and 6 bases stayed unmatched. Per the germline V gene, CDR1 is LGHNA and CDR2 is YSLEER. CDR3 size: 14 residues. CDR3 sequence (DNA): TGCGCCAGCAGCTACGGACAGGCTGATTCACCCCTCCACTTT. Its protein product is CASSYGQADSPLHF.

CDR3 sequence (DNA): TGTGCCAGCAGCTCCTCTTCTAGGACAGGGGGAACTGAAAAACTGTTTTTT. Its translation: CASSSSSRTGGTEKLFF. V is TRBV7-9 and J is TRBJ1-4; TRBD1 matches 10 bases. Trimming removed 4 bases from V and 7 bases from J; junction bases left unmatched: 12. The CDR3 extends over 17 amino acids. Germline lookup yields CDR1 SEHNR and CDR2 FQNEAQ (reference sequence).

The chain links TRBV5-1 to TRBJ2-6; a weak D match, TRBD1 (6 bases). The CDR3 runs to 17 residues. Germline loops: CDR1 SGHRS, CDR2 YFSETQ. V was clipped by 4 bases and J by 0 bases, with 14 bases between them. CDR3 nucleotide sequence: TGCGCCAGCAGCCCGCATGGACAGATCTCTGGGGCCAACGTCCTGACTTTC. Amino acids: CASSPHGQISGANVLTF.

The rearrangement joins TRBV28 to TRBJ1-2; TRBD1 matches at 8 bases. CDR1 and CDR2 from the germline V gene are MDHEN and SYDVKM. J lost 8 bases, V lost 1 base, and 3 bases had no gene match. The CDR3 contains 13 residues. In nucleotides, the CDR3 is TGTGCCAGCAGTTTATTCAGGGGGCAGGGCTACACCTTC. Its protein product is CASSLFRGQGYTF.

The V and J genes are TRBV6-5 and TRBJ1-2; 9 nucleotides agree with TRBD1. The CDR3 covers 13 residues. Unmatched junction bases numbered 3, after V lost 5 bases and J lost 5 bases. Germline-derived CDR1 and CDR2 are MNHEY and SVGAGI. The CDR3 DNA reads TGTGCCAGCAGTACCGGGACAGGGTATGGCTACACCTTC. This gives the protein CASSTGTGYGYTF.

This clone was seen a handful of times. J is TRBJ2-2 and V is TRBV5-6; 8 bases match TRBD2. In germline, CDR1 is SGHDT, CDR2 YYEEEE. This CDR3 is 15 amino acids long. The V and J ends lost 3 bases and 4 bases, in that order; junction bases with no gene match: 5. The CDR3 nucleotides are TGTGCCAGCAGCTACGGGGGGGCTTTCACCGGGGAGCTGTTTTTT. As protein: CASSYGGAFTGELFF.

As DNA, the CDR3 is TGTGCCAGCAGCTTAAAAGGGGCGAGCAACACTGAAGCTTTCTTT. Its translation is CASSLKGASNTEAFF. The V and J genes are TRBV7-9 and TRBJ1-1, with D maybe TRBD1 (5 bases). The CDR3 extends over 15 amino acids. The V end lost 2 bases, the J end lost 2 bases, and 12 bases lay between the germline ends. Germline loops: CDR1 SEHNR, CDR2 FQNEAQ (reference sequence). The variable domain in full, with the rest retrieved from reference TRBV7-9 and TRBJ1-1, is DTGVSQNPRHKITKRGQNVTFRCDPISEHNRLYWYRQTLGQGPEFLTYFQNEAQLEKSRLLSDRFSAERPKGSFSTLEIQRTEQGDSAMYLCASSLKGASNTEAFFGQGTRLTVV.

This sequence joins TRBV28 and TRBJ2-4; D is perhaps TRBD1 (6 bases). Germline assignment: CDR1 MDHEN and CDR2 SYDVKM. V lost 6 bases and J lost 1, with 19 bases in between. This CDR3 contains 17 residues. CDR3 nucleotide sequence: TGTGCCAGCAGCTCCTACTCTGACAGGACGGCCAAAAACATTCAGTACTTC. Protein: CASSSYSDRTAKNIQYF.

The rearrangement links TRBV11-2 to TRBJ1-1, with D perhaps matching TRBD1 (5 bases). Germline values: CDR1 SGHAT, CDR2 FQNNGV. With 0 bases removed from V and 3 bases from J, the gap between germline ends came to 11 bases. The CDR3 is 15 amino acids. Here the CDR3 reads CASSLDYGGDTEAFF. The CDR3 DNA sequence: TGTGCCAGCAGCTTAGATTACGGGGGGGACACTGAAGCTTTCTTT.

The chain has TRBV19 and TRBJ1-1; 9 nucleotides align to TRBD1. From germline, CDR1 is LNHDA and CDR2 SQIVND (reference sequence). With V trimmed by 1 base and J by 3 bases, 6 bases remained unmatched. There are 16 residues in the CDR3. CDR3 in amino acids: CASSIAGTGSYTEAFF. In nucleotides, the CDR3 is TGTGCCAGTAGTATAGCCGGGACAGGGAGCTACACTGAAGCTTTCTTT. The variable domain in full, completed from reference TRBV19 and TRBJ1-1, reads DGGITQSPKYLFRKEGQNVTLSCEQNLNHDAMYWYRQDPGQGLRLIYYSQIVNDFQKGDIAEGYSVSREKKESFPLTVTSAQKNPTAFYLCASSIAGTGSYTEAFFGQGTRLTVV.

The chain links TRBV29-1 to TRBJ1-1, with TRBD1 matching 7 bases. Germline V CDR1 and CDR2: SQVTM, ANQGSEA. This CDR3 spans 12 amino acids. After removal of 7 bases from V and 1 base from J, the junction contained 3 bases not matched to a gene. Here the CDR3 DNA reads TGCAGCGGGGGACAGAGGAACACTGAAGCTTTCTTT. Its protein is CSGGQRNTEAFF.

The table lists this clone with a few counts. The chain uses TRBV5-6 and TRBJ2-2, with D tentatively TRBD1 (7 bases). Germline V CDR1 and CDR2: SGHDT, YYEEEE. V lost 4 bases and J lost 5, with 24 bases in between. The CDR3 covers 18 residues. This CDR3 reads CASSRYRGTGARTGELFF. The CDR3 DNA follows: TGTGCCAGCAGCAGATACAGGGGAACGGGAGCACGAACCGGGGAGCTGTTTTTT.

V usage is TRBV5-4 and J usage is TRBJ2-2; 7 bases agree with TRBD1. Germline V gene sequence: CDR1 SGHNT, CDR2 YYREEE (reference sequence). The CDR3 has 15 residues. Germline trimming cut 0 bases from V and 6 bases from J; bases unmatched to any gene: 5. This CDR3 reads CASSLEGAVAGELFF. As DNA, the CDR3 is TGTGCCAGCAGCTTGGAGGGGGCGGTTGCCGGGGAGCTGTTTTTT.